The clone carrying this T cell receptor (beta chain) was detected many times. The record originates from a study of early T cells in non-severe SARS-CoV-2 infection. The V gene lost 0 bases and the J gene lost 4 bases, with 4 bases spanning the gap. The CDR3 consists of 13 residues. The germline V gene has CDR1 MNHEY and CDR2 SVGAGI. In the library, individual cDNA molecules carried attached unique molecular identifiers. MiXCR was run by TCRdb on the 5' RACE reads, yielding one entry per CDR3 protein. Of around 70,000 distinct CDR3 sequences in the sample, less than 15% were seen once. The chain has TRBV6-5 and TRBJ1-5; unclear D gene. Sequenced: whole blood. This clonotype was sampled from an adult who was a healthcare worker with PCR-confirmed SARS-CoV-2 infection or an uninfected control (not recorded which). CDR3 nucleotide sequence: TGTGCCAGCAGTTACTCGAGGAATCAGCCCCAGCATTTT. Translated, it gives CASSYSRNQPQHF.